This TCR beta chain comes out of a study of blood T cell repertoires in COVID-19. The method was immunoSEQ multiplex PCR; TCRdb's version includes in-frame clones alone and lacks a portion of them. The sample lists more than 300,000 clones, roughly 85% occurring once. A few counts support this clone. There are 13 residues in the CDR3. The V and J ends lost 7 bases and 4 bases, in that order; junction bases with no gene match: 6. The germline V gene encodes CDR1 LNHDA and CDR2 SQIVND (reference sequence). The V gene is TRBV19, the J gene TRBJ1-2, with 7 nucleotides matching TRBD1. Sequencing was carried out using PBMCs or T cells enriched from blood (not recorded which). This clonotype was obtained from a woman between 25 and 40 years old who had recovered from COVID-19. The CDR3 DNA reads as TGTGCCAGTACAAGGGGGCCGACCTATGGCTACACCTTC. Residues: CASTRGPTYGYTF.